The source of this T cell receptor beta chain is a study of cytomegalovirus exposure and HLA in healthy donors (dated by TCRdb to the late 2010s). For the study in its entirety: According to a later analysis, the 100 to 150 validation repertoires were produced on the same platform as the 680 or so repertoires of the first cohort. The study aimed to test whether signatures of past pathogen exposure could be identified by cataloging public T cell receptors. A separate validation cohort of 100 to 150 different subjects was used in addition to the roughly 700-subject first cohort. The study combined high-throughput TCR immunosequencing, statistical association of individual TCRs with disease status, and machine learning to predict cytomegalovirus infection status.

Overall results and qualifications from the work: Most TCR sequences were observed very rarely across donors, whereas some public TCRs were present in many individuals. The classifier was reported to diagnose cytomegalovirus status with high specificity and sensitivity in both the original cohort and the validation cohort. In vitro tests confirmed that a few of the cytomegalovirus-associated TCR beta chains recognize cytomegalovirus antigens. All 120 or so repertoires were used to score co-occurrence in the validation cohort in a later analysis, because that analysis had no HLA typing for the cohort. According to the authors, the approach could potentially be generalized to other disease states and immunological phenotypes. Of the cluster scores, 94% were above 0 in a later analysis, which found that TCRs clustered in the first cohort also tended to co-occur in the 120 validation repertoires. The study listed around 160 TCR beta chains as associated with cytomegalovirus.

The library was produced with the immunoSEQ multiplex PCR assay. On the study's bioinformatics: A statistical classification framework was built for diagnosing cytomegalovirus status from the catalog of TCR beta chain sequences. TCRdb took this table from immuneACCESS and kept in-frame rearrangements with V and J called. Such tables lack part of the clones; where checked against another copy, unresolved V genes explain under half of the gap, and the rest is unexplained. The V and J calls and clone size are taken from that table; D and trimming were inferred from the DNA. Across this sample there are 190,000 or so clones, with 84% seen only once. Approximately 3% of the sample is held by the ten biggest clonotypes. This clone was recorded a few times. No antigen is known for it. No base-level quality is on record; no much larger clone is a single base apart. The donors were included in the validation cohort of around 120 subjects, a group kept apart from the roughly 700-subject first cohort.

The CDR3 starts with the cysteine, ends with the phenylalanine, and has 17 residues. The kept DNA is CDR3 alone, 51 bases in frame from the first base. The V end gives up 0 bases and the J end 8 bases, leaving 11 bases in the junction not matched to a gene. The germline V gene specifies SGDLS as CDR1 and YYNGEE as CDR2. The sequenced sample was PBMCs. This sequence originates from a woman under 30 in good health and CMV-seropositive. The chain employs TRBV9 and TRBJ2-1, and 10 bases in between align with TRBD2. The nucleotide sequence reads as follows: TGTGCCAGCAGCGTAGTTCGTATGAGCGGGGGGGCCCATGAGCAGTTCTTC. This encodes CASSVVRMSGGAHEQFF.